These 17 T cell receptor beta chains were sequenced from one sample in a study of cytomegalovirus exposure and HLA in healthy donors. This PCR relied on a set of 60 Vbeta primers and 13 Jbeta primers. Only in-frame clones appear in the TCRdb table, and some are missing; sequencing was by immunoSEQ multiplex PCR. The table shows some 98,000 clones, with about 74% occurring only once. The specimen sequenced was PBMCs. These receptor sequences come from a female donor in good health and CMV-seronegative.

Written as DNA, the CDR3 is TGTGCCTCCTGGAGAGCAGGGGGCACTGAAGCTTTCTTT. It specifies CASWRAGGTEAFF. V is TRBV27 and J is TRBJ1-1; 7 bases match TRBD1. Germline assignment: CDR1 MNHEY and CDR2 SMNVEV (reference sequence). The CDR3 is made up of 13 amino acids. V lost 11 bases, J lost 4 bases, and 10 bases stayed unmatched.

This CDR3 is CASSFLLGTGEYEQYF. In DNA form, the CDR3 reads TGTGCCAGCAGCTTCCTCCTCGGGACAGGGGAATACGAGCAGTACTTC. The gene calls are TRBV5-8 and TRBJ2-5; 10 positions agree with TRBD1. The last part of the DNA fits TRBJ2-7 better; the J call may be wrong. Germline CDR1 reads SGHTS; CDR2 reads YDEGEE. The CDR3 is 16 amino acids.

The chain links TRBV27 to TRBJ2-7; 16 bases match TRBD2. This CDR3 spans 16 amino acids. With 6 bases clipped from V and 7 bases from J, the junction kept 9 bases outside the gene matches. Germline V CDR1 and CDR2: MNHEY, SMNVEV (reference sequence). CDR3 nucleotides: TGTGCCAGCAGAGCCGGGACTAGCGGGAGGGCCGGGGAGCAGTACTTC. As protein: CASRAGTSGRAGEQYF.

The V and J genes are TRBV10-3 and TRBJ2-1; 11 nucleotides line up with TRBD1. Germline V CDR1 and CDR2: ENHRY, SYGVKD. The CDR3 is 16 residues long. V lost 5 bases, J lost 9 bases, and 12 bases stayed unmatched. The CDR3 sequence: CAISPLGQGVSSEQFF. In DNA form, the CDR3 reads TGTGCCATCAGTCCATTGGGACAGGGGGTTTCTAGTGAGCAGTTCTTC.

DNA for the CDR3: TGTGCCACTTCGACAGGGCAGGTGATGGCCCAGCATTTT. Protein sequence: CATSTGQVMAQHF. The J gene is TRBJ1-5, the V gene TRBV2; 7 bases map to TRBD1. Trimming took 10 bases from V and 11 from J; bases not matched to a gene: 14. The CDR3 contains 13 residues. Germline V CDR1 and CDR2: SNHLY, FYNNEI.

The chain recombines TRBV19 with TRBJ2-7, with D maybe TRBD2 (5 bases). This CDR3 has 13 amino acids. Between the trimmed V and J ends, which lost 7 bases and 3 bases, there was a span of 13 bases. The germline V gene has CDR1 LNHDA and CDR2 SQIVND (reference sequence). CDR3 sequence reads: CASNPGLGYEQYF. In DNA, the CDR3 is TGTGCCAGTAACCCAGGACTTGGCTACGAGCAGTACTTC.

The DNA of the CDR3 is TGTGCCAGCAGTTACCAACAGGGGGCTCCCAACGAGCAGTTCTTC. Its protein is CASSYQQGAPNEQFF. The J gene is TRBJ2-1, the V gene TRBV6-5; 9 positions match TRBD1. The junction had 9 bases not matched to a gene; V was cut back by 2 bases and J by 10 bases. This CDR3 is 15 amino acids long. From germline, CDR1 is MNHEY and CDR2 SVGAGI.

The rearrangement links TRBV18 to TRBJ2-5; TRBD2 is a possible D gene (5 bases). The CDR3 is 14 amino acids. Trimming took 3 bases from V and 1 from J, leaving 9 bases between them. CDR1 and CDR2 (germline): KGHSH, LQKENI. The CDR3 coding sequence is TGTGCCAGCTCACCTACCGGACTCCAAGAGACCCAGTACTTC. Protein sequence: CASSPTGLQETQYF.

This clone was seen a few times. Additional DNA sequences in this sample encode the identical CDR3. The chain links TRBV7-8 to TRBJ2-5; TRBD1 might be the D (6 bases). Germline V gene sequence: CDR1 SGHVS, CDR2 FQNEAQ. V shed 1 base and J shed 5 bases, with 11 bases lying between them. The length of the CDR3 is 14 residues. The CDR3 is CASSLGHRDETQYF. DNA for the CDR3: TGTGCCAGCAGCTTAGGACACAGGGACGAGACCCAGTACTTC.

This chain joins TRBV19 and TRBJ2-4; possibly TRBD1 for D (5 bases). V was clipped by 3 bases and J by 6 bases, with 12 bases between them. The CDR3 runs 14 residues. Germline V gene sequence: CDR1 LNHDA, CDR2 SQIVND (reference sequence). CDR3 nucleotide sequence: TGTGCCAGTAGTATGTCAGGGTCAGGAAACATTCAGTACTTC. Translated: CASSMSGSGNIQYF. The full variable domain, with the rest looked up from reference TRBV19 and TRBJ2-4, is DGGITQSPKYLFRKEGQNVTLSCEQNLNHDAMYWYRQDPGQGLRLIYYSQIVNDFQKGDIAEGYSVSREKKESFPLTVTSAQKNPTAFYLCASSMSGSGNIQYFGAGTRLSVL.

The J gene is TRBJ1-4, the V gene TRBV5-1; D is ambiguous. Per the germline V gene, CDR1 is SGHRS and CDR2 is YFSETQ. The CDR3 extends over 15 amino acids. V shed 1 base and J shed 0 bases, with 7 bases lying between them. The CDR3 DNA follows: TGCGCCAGCAGCTTGAACAACCCAACTAATGAAAAACTGTTTTTT. Translation: CASSLNNPTNEKLFF.

The chain uses TRBV6-5 and TRBJ1-2; a weak D match, TRBD1 (6 bases). Per germline, CDR1 MNHEY and CDR2 SVGAGI. V dropped 0 bases and J dropped 10 bases, with 15 bases sitting between them. This CDR3 is 14 amino acids long. Here the CDR3 DNA reads TGTGCCAGCAGTTACTCTATCGAGGGACACCTCTACACCTTC. It encodes CASSYSIEGHLYTF.

This clone came up a few times. The V and J genes are TRBV5-8 and TRBJ1-2; TRBD1 aligns across 8 bases. In germline, CDR1 is SGHTS, CDR2 YDEGEE. This CDR3 is built from 15 residues. J gave up 7 bases and V 0 bases, and 8 bases lay outside the gene matches. The CDR3 spells CASSLEVRQGSGYTF. As DNA, the CDR3 is TGTGCCAGCAGCTTGGAAGTTCGACAGGGGTCTGGCTACACCTTC.

The CDR3 region is CASSPPNRGWNTIYF. DNA for the CDR3: TGTGCCAGCTCACCACCGAACAGGGGCTGGAACACCATATATTTT. V usage is TRBV18 and J usage is TRBJ1-3; 7 bases align to TRBD1. The CDR3 covers 15 residues. Germline CDR1 is KGHSH and CDR2 is LQKENI. After removal of 0 bases from V and 7 bases from J, the junction contained 6 bases not matched to a gene.

The chain combines TRBV20-1 with TRBJ2-3, with 7 nucleotides matching TRBD2. This CDR3 has 11 residues. V gave up 6 bases and J gave up 12 bases; unmatched junction bases: 9. Looked up from germline, CDR1 is DFQATT and CDR2 is SNEGSKA (reference sequence). As DNA, the CDR3 is TGCAGTGCGCCTAAGGGAGGGTCCCAGTATTTT. Translating gives CSAPKGGSQYF.

This clone was detected a few times. The chain has TRBV5-1 and TRBJ2-1; 8 bases match TRBD2. V gave up 4 bases and J gave up 10 bases; unmatched junction bases: 13. CDR1 is SGHRS and CDR2 is YFSETQ in the germline V gene. CDR3 length: 15 amino acids. CDR3 DNA: TGCGCCAGCAGCCCGACCGACTGGGCGGGAGGAGAGCAGTTCTTC. Amino acid sequence: CASSPTDWAGGEQFF.

The rearrangement links TRBV9 to TRBJ2-1, with 8 bases matching TRBD2. CDR3 length: 18 amino acids. Germline V CDR1 and CDR2: SGDLS, YYNGEE. After removal of 4 bases from V and 3 bases from J, the junction contained 15 bases not matched to a gene. The CDR3 sequence is CASSPQGLVGEGYNEQFF. The CDR3, as DNA: TGTGCCAGCAGCCCCCAGGGACTAGTGGGGGAGGGCTACAATGAGCAGTTCTTC.